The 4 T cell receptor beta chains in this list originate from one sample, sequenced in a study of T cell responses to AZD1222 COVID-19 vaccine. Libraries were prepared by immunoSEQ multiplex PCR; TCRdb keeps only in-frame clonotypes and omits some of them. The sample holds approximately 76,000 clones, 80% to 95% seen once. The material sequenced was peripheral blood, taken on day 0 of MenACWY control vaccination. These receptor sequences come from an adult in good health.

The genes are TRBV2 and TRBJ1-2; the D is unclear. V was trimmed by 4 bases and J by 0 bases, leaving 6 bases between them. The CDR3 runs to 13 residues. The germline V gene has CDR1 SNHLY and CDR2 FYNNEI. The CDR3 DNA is TGTGCCAGCAGTGGCGCAGCTAACTATGGCTACACCTTC. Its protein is CASSGAANYGYTF.

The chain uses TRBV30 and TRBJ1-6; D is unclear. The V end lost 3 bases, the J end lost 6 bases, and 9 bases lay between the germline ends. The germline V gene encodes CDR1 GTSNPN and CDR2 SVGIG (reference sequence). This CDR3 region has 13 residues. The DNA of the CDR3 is TGTGCCTGGAGAGCGGACTTTAATTCACCCCTCCACTTT. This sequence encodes CAWRADFNSPLHF.

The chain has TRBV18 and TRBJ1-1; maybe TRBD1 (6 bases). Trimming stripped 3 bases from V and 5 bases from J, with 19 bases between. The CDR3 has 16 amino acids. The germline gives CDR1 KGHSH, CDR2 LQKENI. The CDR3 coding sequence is TGTGCCAGCTCACCGTCGTCCCGACAGGCCTGGACTGAAGCTTTCTTT. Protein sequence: CASSPSSRQAWTEAFF.

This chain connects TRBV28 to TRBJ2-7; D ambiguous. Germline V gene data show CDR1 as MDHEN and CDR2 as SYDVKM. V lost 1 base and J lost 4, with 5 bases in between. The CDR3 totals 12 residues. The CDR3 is CASSLLQYEQYF. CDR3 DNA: TGTGCCAGCAGTTTATTGCAATACGAGCAGTACTTC.